This entry concerns a single T cell receptor beta chain. In its sample, this clone was seen once. No antigen is known for it. One base away there is no much larger clone; base qualities are not given. The data stem from a study of control samples from healthy donors and cancer patients (dated by TCRdb to the early 2020s). Measured from the cysteine to the phenylalanine, the CDR3 is 16 residues long. Only the CDR3 part of the read is kept: 48 bases, read in frame from the first base. According to the germline V gene, CDR1 reads SGHTA and CDR2 reads FQGNSA. V loses 1 base of germline sequence and J loses 4 bases, and the interval between the two ends is 16 bases. The library was built by means of the immunoSEQ multiplex PCR assay. TCRdb stores this immuneACCESS table with in-frame sequences only. Part of the clones is absent; in the studies checked, under half of the shortfall reflects unresolved V genes, and no reason is known for the rest. This sample has 140,000 to 150,000 clones in its table, and approximately 88% of those were observed once. The ten largest make up over 4.5% of the sample.

The chain is made from TRBV7-2 and TRBJ1-1; the D gene cannot be named for sure. The specimen sequenced was blood. This sequence was found in a man aged 30-40 years in good health. The DNA sequence is as follows: TGTGCCAGCAGCTTAGTAGGTGTCGGTAGAAGCACTGAAGCTTTCTTT. This translates into CASSLVGVGRSTEAFF.